This TCR beta chain was observed in a study of CD8 T cells in ankylosing spondylitis. General study findings and limits: For ankylosing spondylitis blood, a TCR beta motif of 8 or 9 highly homologous variants appeared characteristic. Reportedly, disease-linked clones are significantly enriched in ankylosing spondylitis patients' matched synovial fluid. Relatively rare in peripheral blood, disease-linked clones were also CD8+.

This CDR3 is 13 amino acids long. Scientists made TCR beta libraries using quantitative 5'-RACE with molecular barcodes. One entry per CDR3 protein, called by TCRdb with MiXCR from the 5' RACE reads. The data show 650,000 to 800,000 distinct CDR3 sequences, roughly 19% seen once. A note on this clonotype: Its antigen is currently unknown. The junction shows a germline mismatch at one end, possibly a read error.

The J gene is TRBJ2-1, the V gene TRBV12-3 or TRBV12-4, with TRBD2 matching over 8 bases. The clonotype was recovered from a male donor with ankylosing spondylitis. The sequencing sample was made of blood, either unsorted or a sorted T cell fraction (not recorded which). In nucleotides, the CDR3 is TGTGACAGCAGTGATAGCGGGGTTGGTGAGCAGTTCTTC. Its protein is CDSSDSGVGEQFF.